This T cell receptor beta chain appears in the sequencing data of a study of T-cell reconstitution after alpha-beta-depleted transplantation in children. The table lists this clonotype with many counts. Looked up from germline, CDR1 is PRHDT and CDR2 is FYEKMQ (reference sequence). CDR3 size: 14 residues. The junction had 10 bases not matched to a gene; V was cut back by 5 bases and J by 7 bases. Unique molecular identifiers were incorporated when the TCRbeta library was constructed. TCRdb recomputed calls from the PCR reads with MiXCR, one row per CDR3 protein. The sample holds about 300,000 distinct CDR3 sequences, roughly a tenth seen once.

The specimen comprised PBMCs, sampled before TCRalphabeta/CD19-depleted stem cell transplant. This TCR came from a boy under two years old with acute myeloid leukemia, due to receive a stem cell transplant. This chain links TRBV13 with TRBJ2-7; 8 bases agree with TRBD2. CDR3 protein: CASSTGTSPWEQYF. The DNA for the CDR3 is TGTGCCAGCAGCACCGGGACTAGTCCTTGGGAGCAGTACTTC.